A single sample gave rise to the 11 T cell receptor beta chains below, sequenced in a study of CD8 T cells in Susac syndrome. The RNA input was 0.5 to 1 ug, and it was reverse transcribed with random hexamers. MiXCR was run by TCRdb on the immunoSEQ multiplex PCR reads, yielding one entry per CDR3 protein. Among 100,000 to 150,000 distinct CDR3 sequences, around 94% were seen once, and the ten largest hold more than 0.2%. The source material was CD8+ T cells from PBMCs. All receptors derive from a human donor with Susac syndrome.

This chain joins TRBV12-3 or TRBV12-4 and TRBJ1-5; D is uncertain. The CDR3 has 16 amino acids. Trimming took 1 base from V and 0 from J, leaving 10 bases between them. For the CDR3, the DNA is TGTGCCAGCAGTTTAGAGGCAGTCTCTAGCAATCAGCCCCAGCATTTT. It codes for CASSLEAVSSNQPQHF.

A word on this clonotype: One end of the junction fails to match germline, which may point to a read error. This chain connects TRBV30 to TRBJ1-2; the match to TRBD1 covers 7 bases. In germline, CDR1 is GTSNPN, CDR2 SVGIG (reference sequence). This CDR3 comprises 10 residues. The CDR3 sequence is CAAWELQGSF. DNA for the CDR3: TGTGCCGCATGGGAACTACAGGGGTCCTTC.

The chain is built from TRBV28 and TRBJ1-5; the match to TRBD1 covers 12 bases. The CDR3 loop spans 17 amino acids. Germline values: CDR1 MDHEN, CDR2 SYDVKM. V trimming: 4 bases; J trimming: 1 base; junction bases outside the gene matches: 5. The CDR3: CASSSGQGALSNQPQHF. The DNA of the CDR3 is TGTGCCAGCAGTTCGGGACAGGGGGCGCTAAGCAATCAGCCCCAGCATTTT.

This clonotype was detected only once. The CDR3 is CASSYLGTSGDYEQYF. The DNA of the CDR3 is TGTGCCAGCAGTTACCTCGGGACTAGCGGAGACTACGAGCAGTACTTC. The chain joins TRBV6-5 to TRBJ2-7; TRBD2 agrees at 11 bases. CDR1 is MNHEY and CDR2 is SVGAGI in the germline V gene. The CDR3 is 16 residues long. Trimming cost V 2 bases and J 3 bases; bases outside gene matches: 6.

The chain has TRBV7-3 and TRBJ2-7; possibly TRBD1 for D (5 bases). This CDR3 contains 15 residues. V lost 1 base, J lost 3 bases, and 13 bases lay in between. Germline V gives CDR1 SGHTA, CDR2 FQGTGA. CDR3 coding DNA: TGTGCCAGCAGCTTAAGCTCCCAGGGAATCTACGAGCAGTACTTC. This sequence encodes CASSLSSQGIYEQYF.

The V and J genes are TRBV9 and TRBJ2-5, with 11 bases matching TRBD2. Germline values: CDR1 SGDLS, CDR2 YYNGEE. V shed 0 bases, J shed 4 bases, and the junction held 5 bases outside the gene matches. This CDR3 is built from 16 residues. CDR3 in amino acids: CASSVEASGGRETQYF. DNA for the CDR3: TGTGCCAGCAGCGTAGAGGCTAGCGGGGGGAGAGAGACCCAGTACTTC.

The chain links TRBV20-1 to TRBJ2-4; D is unclear. Trimming left V 1 base short and J 0 bases short, with 4 bases between. This CDR3 region has 13 residues. Germline assignment: CDR1 DFQATT and CDR2 SNEGSKA (reference sequence). The CDR3 nucleotides are TGCAGTGCTAGAGCGCTAGCCAAAAACATTCAGTACTTC. It is translated as CSARALAKNIQYF.

The chain uses TRBV6-1 and TRBJ1-2, with D hard to call. CDR1 is MNHNS and CDR2 is SASEGT in the germline V gene. The ends were cut back, 5 bases at V and 0 bases at J, with 16 bases in the middle. CDR3 length: 16 amino acids. CDR3 sequence reads: CASSPTPSGPNYGYTF. The CDR3 nucleotides are TGTGCCAGCAGTCCTACACCGTCCGGTCCTAACTATGGCTACACCTTC.

This rearrangement joins TRBV5-6 to TRBJ1-5, with D possibly being TRBD1 (6 bases). The V and J ends lost 5 bases and 6 bases respectively, with 15 bases between them. Germline V gene lookup returns CDR1 SGHDT and CDR2 YYEEEE. This CDR3 comprises 14 residues. CDR3 nucleotide sequence: TGTGCCAGCAGAACCTGGGGGGCCTTTCAGCCCCAGCATTTT. It translates to CASRTWGAFQPQHF.

The gene calls are TRBV5-6 and TRBJ2-3; D may be TRBD1 (6 bases). The V gene lost 3 bases and the J gene lost 2 bases, with 10 bases spanning the gap. The germline gives CDR1 SGHDT, CDR2 YYEEEE. The CDR3 runs to 14 residues. The CDR3 coding sequence is TGTGCCAGCAGCTATGAGGGGGTCACAGATACGCAGTATTTT. It specifies CASSYEGVTDTQYF. Complete variable domain (other parts from reference TRBV5-6 and TRBJ2-3): DAGVTQSPTHLIKTRGQQVTLRCSPKSGHDTVSWYQQALGQGPQFIFQYYEEEERQRGNFPDRFSGHQFPNYSSELNVNALLLGDSALYLCASSYEGVTDTQYFGPGTRLTVL.

The V and J genes are TRBV6-5 and TRBJ2-3, with 11 bases aligning to TRBD1. Unmatched junction bases numbered 6, after V lost 3 bases and J lost 4 bases. This CDR3 contains 16 residues. Germline V gives CDR1 MNHEY, CDR2 SVGAGI. The CDR3 here is CASSYVPGQGADTQYF. CDR3 DNA sequence: TGTGCCAGCAGTTATGTCCCGGGACAGGGGGCAGATACGCAGTATTTT.